The 30 T cell receptor beta chains below come from one sample, sequenced in a study of blood T cells in healthy people across ages (dated by TCRdb to about 2015). Library preparation was by 5' RACE. Sequencer: Illumina HiSeq 2500. The second PCR ran for roughly 7 to 12 cycles and used a J-beta primer mix along with a sample-barcoded 5' primer. TCRdb passed the public sequencing reads through fastp at Q25 and MiXCR, retaining productive beta sequences. Each entry is one CDR3 protein sequence, shown with its most common DNA and genes. The sample records 650,000 to 700,000 distinct CDR3 sequences, 52% of which are singletons. The top ten clonotypes cover approximately 15% of the sample. The sample was blood. The receptors shown here come from a woman at least 80 years old in good health.

The V call is TRBV6-5, the J call TRBJ1-3; no clear D. The germline CDR1 and CDR2 sequences are MNHEY and SVGAGI. Trimming removed 4 bases from V and 0 bases from J, with 10 bases in between. There are 15 residues in the CDR3. CDR3 DNA sequence: TGTGCCAGCAGTTTCGGGCAGAGCTCTGGAAACACCATATATTTT. Translating it yields CASSFGQSSGNTIYF.

This chain links TRBV7-2 with TRBJ1-2; D not certain. Germline-derived CDR1 and CDR2 are SGHTA and FQGNSA. V was pared by 5 bases and J by 6 bases, with 13 bases between. This CDR3 comprises 13 residues. The CDR3 region is CASSLTLRDGYTF. CDR3 bases: TGTGCCAGCAGCCTCACCCTTAGGGATGGCTACACCTTC.

DNA of the CDR3: TGCGCCAGCAGCCAAGATAGATGGACAGGGGGCGATGAGCAGTACTTC. As protein: CASSQDRWTGGDEQYF. The rearrangement links TRBV4-3 to TRBJ2-5, with 11 bases matching TRBD1. This CDR3 comprises 16 residues. The J segment lost 11 bases and the V segment lost 0 bases, leaving 11 bases of the junction unmatched. In germline, CDR1 is LGHNA, CDR2 YSLEER.

The chain uses TRBV5-1 and TRBJ2-5; D is undetermined. The CDR3 is 13 residues long. V was trimmed by 3 bases and J by 4 bases, leaving 10 bases between them. The germline CDR1 and CDR2 sequences are SGHRS and YFSETQ. CDR3 bases: TGCGCCAGCAGCTGTGCCGCCGTAGAGACCCAGTACTTC. It yields the protein CASSCAAVETQYF.

This clonotype has at least ten counts. In nucleotides, the CDR3 is TGCGCCAGCAGCCAAGATTGGGTCGGGACATACTCCTACAATGAGCAGTTCTTC. This sequence encodes CASSQDWVGTYSYNEQFF. This chain connects TRBV4-1 to TRBJ2-1, with D perhaps TRBD1 (6 bases). Germline loops: CDR1 MGHRA, CDR2 YSYEKL. The CDR3 runs 18 residues. V lost 0 bases and J 0 bases, leaving 15 bases between the germline ends.

As for this clonotype: This may come from a read error, since a much larger clone is one base off. The chain links TRBV5-1 to TRBJ1-4; 9 bases align to TRBD1. Germline assignment: CDR1 SGHRS and CDR2 YFSETQ. J gave up 5 bases and V 6 bases, and 5 bases lay outside the gene matches. The CDR3 consists of 14 residues. The CDR3 bases are TGCGCCAGCAACTCCGGGACAGGGAATGAAAAACTGTTTTTT. Amino acid sequence: CASNSGTGNEKLFF.

This clonotype was seen only a few times. The gene calls are TRBV5-1 and TRBJ2-5; possibly TRBD1 for D (6 bases). The ends were cut back, 4 bases at V and 1 base at J, with 11 bases in the middle. The germline CDR1 and CDR2 sequences are SGHRS and YFSETQ. The CDR3 length is 14 residues. This chain's CDR3 is CASSLRDTQETQYF. CDR3 nucleotide sequence: TGCGCCAGCAGCCTCCGGGACACCCAAGAGACCCAGTACTTC. Variable domain in full (rest from reference TRBV5-1 and TRBJ2-5): KAGVTQTPRYLIKTRGQQVTLSCSPISGHRSVSWYQQTPGQGLQFLFEYFSETQRNKGNFPGRFSGRQFSNSRSEMNVSTLELGDSALYLCASSLRDTQETQYFGPGTRLLVL.

About this clonotype itself: A much larger clone differs from this one at a single base, so this may be a read error. Written as DNA, the CDR3 is TGTGCCAGCAGCTCGAGAGTGTATTTGGGTTATGAGCAGTTCTTC. Translation gives CASSSRVYLGYEQFF. The rearrangement joins TRBV12-3 or TRBV12-4 to TRBJ2-1; D gene ambiguous. Trimming cost V 6 bases and J 8 bases, with 20 bases left between them. The CDR3 is made up of 15 amino acids.

The V gene is TRBV10-3, the J gene TRBJ2-1, with 9 nucleotides matching TRBD1. The J call may not be correct, given that the DNA end is closer to TRBJ2-7. Per germline, CDR1 ENHRY and CDR2 SYGVKD. CDR3 size: 15 residues. In DNA, the CDR3 is TGTGCCATCAGTGGTCCTGGGACAGGGAACTGGGAGCAGTACTTC. This codes for CAISGPGTGNWEQYF.

This clonotype was counted ten times or more. The chain couples TRBV20-1 to TRBJ2-7, with TRBD1 matching 9 bases. The CDR3 runs 15 residues. The germline CDR1 and CDR2 sequences are DFQATT and SNEGSKA (reference sequence). V gave up 4 bases and J gave up 4 bases; unmatched junction bases: 11. The CDR3 sequence is CSANQFRDRAYEQYF. In DNA form, the CDR3 reads TGCAGTGCTAATCAATTCCGGGACAGGGCTTACGAGCAGTACTTC.

Worth noting for this clonotype: A much bigger clone sits one base away, suggesting this may be a read error. J is TRBJ2-1 and V is TRBV5-1, with D possibly being TRBD1 (6 bases). This CDR3 is 14 amino acids long. Germline values: CDR1 SGHRS, CDR2 YFSETQ. The V end lost 4 bases, the J end lost 5 bases, and 13 bases lay between the germline ends. CDR3 DNA sequence: TGCGCCAGCAGCGTCGGGACACAAAACAATGAGCAGTTCTTC. Amino acid sequence: CASSVGTQNNEQFF. Filled out from reference TRBV5-1 and TRBJ2-1, the complete variable domain reads KAGVTQTPRYLIKTRGQQVTLSCSPISGHRSVSWYQQTPGQGLQFLFEYFSETQRNKGNFPGRFSGRQFSNSRSEMNVSTLELGDSALYLCASSVGTQNNEQFFGPGTRLTVL.

This sequence joins TRBV6-2 or TRBV6-3 and TRBJ2-1; 10 bases match TRBD2. From germline, CDR1 is MNHEY and CDR2 SVGEGT. CDR3 size: 17 residues. V lost 3 bases to trimming and J lost 3 bases; unmatched junction nucleotides: 8. The CDR3 coding sequence is TGTGCCAGCAGTTATGCTAGCGGGAGCATCCTCTACAATGAGCAGTTCTTC. It codes for CASSYASGSILYNEQFF.

For this clonotype: Being one base from a much bigger clone, this may be a read error. CDR3 amino acids: CASGSEVAQFF. CDR3 bases: TGTGCCAGCGGTTCGGAGGTAGCTCAGTTCTTC. This chain uses TRBV27 with TRBJ2-1, with TRBD2 as a possible D gene (5 bases). CDR3 length: 11 amino acids. CDR1 is MNHEY, CDR2 SMNVEV, per germline (reference sequence). Trimming took 8 bases from V and 13 from J, leaving 15 bases between them.

Comment on this clonotype: A much more abundant neighbour one base away suggests this may be a read error. The DNA of the CDR3 is TGCGCCAGCAGCTTTGGGGCTGGGGGGCTTGGCAATGAGCAGTACTTC. Residues: CASSFGAGGLGNEQYF. The J gene is TRBJ2-1, the V gene TRBV5-1; D is possibly TRBD1 or TRBD2 (6 bases each). The J call could be wrong; TRBJ2-7 is a better fit for the DNA end. The CDR3 has 16 amino acids. Germline CDR1 and CDR2: SGHRS and YFSETQ.

The rearrangement uses TRBV11-2 and TRBJ2-7; D is uncertain. Germline loops: CDR1 SGHAT, CDR2 FQNNGV. The CDR3 is 15 amino acids. Trimming took 4 bases from V and 1 from J, leaving 14 bases between them. The CDR3 DNA sequence: TGTGCCAGCAGCTCACCCTCGAGTGGGTCCTACGAGCAGTACTTC. Its translation is CASSSPSSGSYEQYF.

DNA for the CDR3: TGTGCCTGGAGTATGGGGGGCGTATGGGTCAATGAGCAGTACTTC. This codes for CAWSMGGVWVNEQYF. The chain links TRBV30 to TRBJ2-7; possibly TRBD1 or TRBD2 for D (6 bases each). The length of the CDR3 is 15 residues. The germline V gene has CDR1 GTSNPN and CDR2 SVGIG (reference sequence). Between the trimmed V and J ends, which lost 2 bases and 7 bases, there was a span of 21 bases. Supplemented by reference TRBV30 and TRBJ2-7, the full variable domain reads SQTIHQWPATLVQPVGSPLSLECTVEGTSNPNLYWYRQAAGRGLQLLFYSVGIGQISSEVPQNLSASRPQDRQFILSSKKLLLSDSGFYLCAWSMGGVWVNEQYFGPGTRLTVT.

On this clonotype: Given a much more abundant clone one base away, this may be a read error. J is TRBJ2-5 and V is TRBV2; D gene ambiguous. CDR3 size: 13 residues. Germline CDR1 reads SNHLY; CDR2 reads FYNNEI. The germline V and J ends were trimmed by 5 bases and 11 bases, with 18 bases remaining between them. The CDR3 region has the DNA TGTGCCAGCAGTCGACTCGGATACAATGAGCAGTACTTC. Translation: CASSRLGYNEQYF.

There are many counts of this clonotype. The chain employs TRBV9 and TRBJ2-7; the D gene is possibly TRBD1 (6 bases). This CDR3 is built from 13 residues. Trimming left V 4 bases short and J 0 bases short, with 8 bases between. Per germline, CDR1 SGDLS and CDR2 YYNGEE. The CDR3 sequence: CASSRTDSYEQYF. The DNA of the CDR3 is TGTGCCAGCAGCAGGACAGACTCCTACGAGCAGTACTTC.

This clonotype was detected ten times or more. This rearrangement joins TRBV5-1 to TRBJ2-1, with D perhaps TRBD2 (5 bases). From germline, CDR1 is SGHRS and CDR2 YFSETQ. The V end lost 7 bases, the J end lost 0 bases, and 11 bases lay between the germline ends. The CDR3 is 14 amino acids. CDR3 amino acids: CASSAVLSYNEQFF. The CDR3 nucleotides read TGCGCCAGCTCAGCGGTTCTCTCCTACAATGAGCAGTTCTTC.

The chain carries TRBV5-6 and TRBJ2-2; possibly TRBD2 for D (5 bases). The length of the CDR3 is 11 residues. Per germline, CDR1 SGHDT and CDR2 YYEEEE. V was pared by 4 bases and J by 7 bases, with 5 bases between. As DNA, the CDR3 is TGTGCCAGCAGCCGGGGCGGGGAGCTGTTTTTT. Protein: CASSRGGELFF.

The chain has TRBV20-1 and TRBJ1-5, with TRBD1 as a possible D gene (6 bases). CDR1 is DFQATT, CDR2 SNEGSKA, per germline (reference sequence). The V end was cut by 6 bases, the J end by 1 base, with 10 bases between. CDR3 length: 13 amino acids. The CDR3 DNA reads TGCAGTGCGTCGAGGGGGAGCAATCAGCCCCAGCATTTT. It codes for CSASRGSNQPQHF.

At least ten counts were recorded for this clonotype. This rearrangement joins TRBV29-1 to TRBJ1-2; 7 bases are a match to TRBD1. V trimming: 7 bases; J trimming: 6 bases; junction bases outside the gene matches: 8. In germline, CDR1 is SQVTM, CDR2 ANQGSEA. This CDR3 has 12 residues. The DNA for the CDR3 is TGCAGCGCCCGACAGGGCCGAGATGGCTACACCTTC. Its translation: CSARQGRDGYTF.

This clonotype showed up many times. The chain links TRBV2 to TRBJ2-3; D not resolved. CDR1 and CDR2 from the germline V gene are SNHLY and FYNNEI. The CDR3 runs 13 residues. Trimming cost V 5 bases and J 5 bases, with 11 bases left between them. CDR3 in DNA: TGTGCCAGCAGTCCCCTCCGGAGAGATACGCAGTATTTT. It encodes CASSPLRRDTQYF.

Comments on this clonotype: A much larger clone is a single base away; this may be a read error. This chain connects TRBV20-1 to TRBJ1-2, with D uncertain. Per germline, CDR1 DFQATT and CDR2 SNEGSKA (reference sequence). The length of the CDR3 is 13 residues. The CDR3 coding sequence is TGCAGTGCTACCGTTGGAAGCTTCTATGACTACACCTTC. As protein: CSATVGSFYDYTF.

This chain uses TRBV7-9 with TRBJ2-6; unclear D gene. With 0 bases removed from V and 3 bases from J, the gap between germline ends came to 6 bases. The CDR3 consists of 15 residues. The germline V gene encodes CDR1 SEHNR and CDR2 FQNEAQ (reference sequence). The CDR3 here is CASSLAGSGANVLTF. The CDR3 DNA reads as TGTGCCAGCAGCTTAGCGGGCAGTGGGGCCAACGTCCTGACTTTC.

The V gene is TRBV13, the J gene TRBJ2-1, with 10 bases matching TRBD2. Germline V gene sequence: CDR1 PRHDT, CDR2 FYEKMQ (reference sequence). V gave up 5 bases and J gave up 10 bases; unmatched junction bases: 8. The CDR3 length is 14 residues. The CDR3, as DNA: TGTGCCAGCAGCCCGCTAGCGGGAGAAGGAGAGCAGTTCTTC. It translates to CASSPLAGEGEQFF.

At least ten counts were recorded for this clonotype. This chain joins TRBV6-1 and TRBJ2-3; D possibly uses TRBD1 or TRBD2 (5 bases each). Trimming removed 6 bases from V and 0 bases from J, with 16 bases in between. In germline, CDR1 is MNHNS, CDR2 SASEGT. The CDR3 sequence is 16 residues long. The CDR3 coding sequence is TGTGCCAGCAGCCCCGCCGGTGGGGGTAGCACAGATACGCAGTATTTT. As protein: CASSPAGGGSTDTQYF.

This sequence joins TRBV5-1 and TRBJ2-7, with TRBD2 matching over 7 bases. The ends lost 8 bases at V and 0 bases at J; junction bases unmatched: 5. Germline V CDR1 and CDR2: SGHRS, YFSETQ. The CDR3 runs to 13 residues. CDR3 sequence reads: CASTRGGSYEQYF. CDR3 coding DNA: TGCGCCAGTACGCGCGGGGGCTCCTACGAGCAGTACTTC. The full variable domain, in which reference TRBV5-1 and TRBJ2-7 provide the parts outside the CDR3, is KAGVTQTPRYLIKTRGQQVTLSCSPISGHRSVSWYQQTPGQGLQFLFEYFSETQRNKGNFPGRFSGRQFSNSRSEMNVSTLELGDSALYLCASTRGGSYEQYFGPGTRLTVT.

V and J are TRBV5-6 and TRBJ2-1; D possibly matches TRBD1 or TRBD2 (6 bases each). Trimming shortened V by 4 bases and J by 5 bases, and 16 bases separated the two germline ends. The CDR3 runs 15 residues. Germline CDR1 and CDR2: SGHDT and YYEEEE. CDR3 bases: TGTGCCAGCAGCCTTACAGGGAGGTTGCACAATGAGCAGTTCTTC. This gives the protein CASSLTGRLHNEQFF.

As to this clonotype: This may be a read error, as it is one base from a much larger clone. This rearrangement joins TRBV20-1 to TRBJ2-3, with unresolved D. The CDR3 is 12 residues long. Germline V gene sequence: CDR1 DFQATT, CDR2 SNEGSKA (reference sequence). The CDR3 DNA follows: TGCAATGCTACCCTCAGCGCAGATACGCAGTATTTT. This sequence encodes CNATLSADTQYF.